The 5 T cell receptor beta chains below were found in one sample sequenced in a study of cytomegalovirus exposure and HLA in healthy donors (TCRdb year 2017). Receptor amplification or capture employed the immunoSEQ multiplex PCR assay. For the multiplex PCR, a mixture combining 60 forward primers for TCR Vbeta segments and 13 reverse primers for TCR Jbeta segments was used. TCRdb holds this immuneACCESS table with in-frame rearrangements only. Some clones are missing; in checked studies, unresolved V genes explain under half, and the rest has no known cause. Within this sample are just over 150,000 clones, with roughly 82% of them counted one time only. The ten largest clonotypes hold 5% to 7% of the sample. What was sequenced was PBMCs. All receptors derive from a man between 50 and 59 years old in good health and CMV-seropositive.

The rearrangement joins TRBV10-1 to TRBJ1-1, with D tentatively TRBD1 (6 bases). The V gene's germline CDR1 is WNHNN and CDR2 SYGVQD (reference sequence). The V end lost 3 bases, the J end lost 5 bases, and 10 bases lay between the germline ends. The CDR3 totals 13 residues. CDR3 in DNA: TGCGCCAGCAGTGACCCGAGGGGGACTGAAGCTTTCTTT. As protein: CASSDPRGTEAFF.

The V gene is TRBV5-4, the J gene TRBJ1-1; D remains ambiguous. Per the germline V gene, CDR1 is SGHNT and CDR2 is YYREEE (reference sequence). V shed 4 bases and J shed 7 bases, with 14 bases lying between them. The CDR3 length is 13 residues. CDR3 nucleotides: TGTGCCAGCAGCCCCGGGGAGACCCGTGAAGCTTTCTTT. It specifies CASSPGETREAFF.

This chain joins TRBV9 and TRBJ1-2, with TRBD1 as a possible D gene (5 bases). Trimming pared 3 bases from V and 4 bases from J, leaving 13 bases between. The germline V gene has CDR1 SGDLS and CDR2 YYNGEE. This CDR3 contains 14 residues. CDR3 coding DNA: TGTGCCAGCAGCGCCACCCAGGGCCGCTATGGCTACACCTTC. It translates to CASSATQGRYGYTF.

Only one count was recorded for this clone. This chain joins TRBV4-2 and TRBJ2-5, with 14 bases lining up with TRBD2. CDR1 and CDR2 from the germline V gene are LGHNA and YNFKEQ. The CDR3 length is 17 residues. J lost 2 bases, V lost 4 bases, and 6 bases had no gene match. This CDR3 reads CASSPGTSGGVQETQYF. CDR3 nucleotide sequence: TGTGCCAGCAGCCCCGGGACTAGCGGGGGTGTACAAGAGACCCAGTACTTC.

CDR3: CAWALGLPYF. The CDR3 DNA reads as TGTGCCTGGGCCCTCGGACTCCCGTACTTC. The chain has TRBV30 and TRBJ2-7; tentative D call: TRBD2 (5 bases). Germline V CDR1 and CDR2: GTSNPN, SVGIG (reference sequence). Between the trimmed V and J ends, which lost 5 bases and 12 bases, there was a span of 14 bases. The CDR3 runs 10 residues.